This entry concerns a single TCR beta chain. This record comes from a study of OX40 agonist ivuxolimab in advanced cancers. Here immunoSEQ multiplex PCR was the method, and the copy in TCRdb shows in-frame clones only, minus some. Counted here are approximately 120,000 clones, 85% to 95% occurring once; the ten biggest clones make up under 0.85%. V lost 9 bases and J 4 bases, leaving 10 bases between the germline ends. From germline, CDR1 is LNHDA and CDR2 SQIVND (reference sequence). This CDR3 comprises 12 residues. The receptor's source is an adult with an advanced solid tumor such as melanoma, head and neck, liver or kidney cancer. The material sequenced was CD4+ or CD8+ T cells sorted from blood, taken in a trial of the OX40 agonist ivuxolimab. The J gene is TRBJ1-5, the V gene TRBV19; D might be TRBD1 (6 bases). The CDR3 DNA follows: TGTGCCAGGGATCAGGGGAATCAGCCCCAGCATTTT. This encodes CARDQGNQPQHF.